This T cell receptor beta chain was sequenced for a study of T cell clones after liver transplantation. Study-wide background: A pre-transplant mixed lymphocyte reaction with TCRbeta sequencing defined graft-donor-reactive clones followed in post-transplant blood. Until 12-24 months post-transplant, subjects got standard immunosuppression and no induction.

Method: immunoSEQ multiplex PCR; TCRdb's copy keeps in-frame clones and lacks some. The sample shows roughly 120,000 clones, about nine tenths of them seen only once. As for this clone: The antigen remains undetermined.

Study-wide findings and caveats: Small, mixed patient groups and varying post-transplant times limit these conclusions.

Sorting of unstimulated PBMCs yielded separate CD3+CD4+ and CD3+CD8+ fractions. The V gene's germline CDR1 is MRHNA and CDR2 SNTAGT. With V trimmed by 2 bases and J by 1 base, 2 bases remained unmatched. This CDR3 region has 15 residues. V is TRBV6-4 and J is TRBJ2-3; 8 bases fit TRBD2. The clonotype was recovered from a human patient who received a liver transplant. Some T cells may trace back to the graft donor. This specimen consisted of CD4+ T cells from blood, obtained 12 months after liver transplant. CDR3 sequence (DNA): TGTGCCAGCAGTGACCAAGCGGGAGGCACAGATACGCAGTATTTT. Its protein product is CASSDQAGGTDTQYF.